This TCR beta chain stems from a study of control samples from healthy donors and cancer patients. Profiled with immunoSEQ multiplex PCR; TCRdb holds only in-frame clones, not every one. The sample consists of about 170,000 clones, roughly 93% of them appearing once. Germline CDR1 and CDR2: SGHTA and FQGNSA. Trimming removed 5 bases from V and 7 bases from J; junction bases left unmatched: 10. CDR3 length equals 15 residues. The sequencing input was blood. The TCR originated in a woman aged 60-75 years in good health. This rearrangement joins TRBV7-2 to TRBJ1-2, with TRBD1 identical over 10 bases. The CDR3 coding sequence is TGTGCCAGCAGCAATGGACAGGGGGGCCCGCGTGGCTACACCTTC. Its protein is CASSNGQGGPRGYTF. Based on the CDR3 plus reference TRBV7-2 and TRBJ1-2, the full variable domain is GAGVSQSPSNKVTEKGKDVELRCDPISGHTALYWYRQSLGQGLEFLIYFQGNSAPDKSGLPSDRFSAERTGGSVSTLTIQRTQQEDSAVYLCASSNGQGGPRGYTFGSGTRLTVV.